This T cell receptor (beta chain) appears in the sequencing data of a study of regulatory T cells in long-lasting Graves disease. The CDR3 is 18 residues long. The ends lost 6 bases at V and 4 bases at J; junction bases unmatched: 17. Germline V lookup: CDR1 SNHLY, CDR2 FYNNEI. Through Arm-PCR of CDR3 regions and iRepertoire HTBI primers, TCR beta libraries were built. TCRdb recomputed calls from the multiplex PCR reads with MiXCR, one row per CDR3 protein. This sample has 400,000 to 600,000 distinct CDR3 sequences, with 20% to 25% found just once. Study-wide points: Segments TRBV28, TRBJ1-2 and TRBJ2-5 showed preferential usage in persistent disease.

This clonotype was detected many times. Its antigen is as yet unknown. This sample's time point: persistent/refractory GD, antithyroid drugs over 5 years with positive TRAb. Making the TCR library involved RNA that had been extracted from PBMCs. The sequence was obtained from a female donor with Graves disease. The material was peripheral blood mononuclear cells (PBMCs), obtained when the disease was refractory, from a patient treated with antithyroid drugs. The chain employs TRBV2 and TRBJ2-5; 10 bases align to TRBD2. The CDR3 loop is CASRRIEREGQSLETQYF. Written as DNA, the CDR3 is TGTGCCAGCAGGAGGATCGAGCGGGAGGGCCAGAGTCTAGAGACCCAGTACTTC. Based on the CDR3 plus reference TRBV2 and TRBJ2-5, the full variable domain is EPEVTQTPSHQVTQMGQEVILRCVPISNHLYFYWYRQILGQKVEFLVSFYNNEISEKSEIFDDQFSVERPDGSNFTLKIRSTKLEDSAMYFCASRRIEREGQSLETQYFGPGTRLLVL.